This T cell receptor (beta chain) was retrieved from a study of vaccination and CD4 T cells after COVID-19. In the case of this clonotype: The antigen remains unidentified.

CDR1 is SGHNT and CDR2 is YYREEE in the germline V gene (reference sequence). Deletions cut 3 bases from V and 0 bases from J, with 12 bases between. This CDR3 has 15 residues. Sequencing of DNA taken from cultured CD4+ T cells relied on the Oncomine TCR Beta short-read assay. TCRdb processed the PCR reads anew with MiXCR; each CDR3 protein has one entry. The sample carries 14,000 or so distinct CDR3 sequences, about 26% recorded once. Regarding treatment: 10-day PBMC culture with coronavirus spike peptide pools or control peptides (ViraFEST assay). The rearrangement joins TRBV5-4 to TRBJ1-2; a weak D match, TRBD1 (6 bases). The specimen sequenced was cultured CD4+ T cells from blood. This receptor was obtained from a human donor with COVID-19. CDR3 amino acids: CASSSQGTTNYGYTF. CDR3 DNA sequence: TGTGCCAGCAGCTCACAGGGTACTACTAACTATGGCTACACCTTC.